This paragraph reports one T cell receptor beta chain. These data come from a study of blood T cell repertoires in COVID-19. As for the study in general: Acute and convalescent COVID-19 samples came from the United States, Italy and Spain. Sources were T cells, B-cell-depleted T cells, or PBMCs; the material itself was cDNA or gDNA.

Original handling: Scientists estimated how many nucleated cells there were by amplifying reference gene primers. Some clones are missing from TCRdb's copy, which holds only in-frame ones; the method was immunoSEQ multiplex PCR. Clone size and the V and J calls come from that table; the DNA yielded D and trimming. The sample holds about 110,000 clones, around 76% seen once. The material sequenced was peripheral blood. This TCR was recovered from a woman over 75 with acute or convalescent COVID-19.

CDR3 sequence (DNA): TGTGCCAGCTCACCACCCGGACTAGCGGGAGGATCAGATACGCAGTATTTT. It translates to CASSPPGLAGGSDTQYF. The V and J genes are TRBV18 and TRBJ2-3; 14 nucleotides agree with TRBD2. V was clipped by 0 bases and J by 4 bases; unmatched bases: 3. Germline V lookup: CDR1 KGHSH, CDR2 LQKENI. The CDR3 runs 17 residues.